These 2 T cell receptor beta chains were all obtained from the same sample, sequenced in a study of CD8 T cells in ankylosing spondylitis (dated by TCRdb to about 2017). The method was 5' RACE. Reads for this sample came from an Illumina HiSeq 2500. TCRdb took the public reads, trimmed them with fastp at Q25, ran MiXCR for clone calling and kept in-frame beta chains. Rows are unified per CDR3 protein, each entry keeping the most common DNA and genes. The sample data list 250,000 to 400,000 distinct CDR3 sequences, and around a tenth of these were observed just once. The biggest ten clones account for about a tenth of the sample. Sequencing input: blood, either unsorted or a sorted T cell fraction (not recorded which). The origin of the receptors is a female donor with ankylosing spondylitis or in good health (not recorded which).

The table lists this clonotype with many counts. The chain combines TRBV7-8 with TRBJ2-2, with D possibly matching TRBD2 (5 bases). From germline, CDR1 is SGHVS and CDR2 FQNEAQ. The CDR3 sequence is 14 residues long. V was shortened by 7 bases and J by 0 bases, with 9 bases between the two germline ends. The CDR3 loop reads CASISGTNTGELFF. CDR3 bases: TGTGCCAGCATCTCCGGGACGAACACCGGGGAGCTGTTTTTT.

This clonotype was counted many times. In nucleotides, the CDR3 is TGCAGTGCCGCGGACAGGGCGAGGGCAGATACGCAGTATTTT. Amino acid sequence: CSAADRARADTQYF. The gene calls are TRBV20-1 and TRBJ2-3; 8 positions agree with TRBD1. The V gene end was trimmed by 6 bases and the J gene end by 4 bases; junction bases not matched to a gene: 9. Germline-derived CDR1 and CDR2 are DFQATT and SNEGSKA (reference sequence). There are 14 residues in the CDR3.